These 23 T cell receptor beta chains originate from one sample sequenced in a study of CD8+CD57+ T cells in acquired aplastic anemia. Profiling of TCR beta VDJ combinations and CDR3 sequences used genomic DNA as template. TCRdb redid the calling of the reads with MiXCR, one entry per CDR3 protein. The sample has 250,000 to 300,000 distinct CDR3 sequences, 45% to 65% seen once. Sequenced patients had shown CD8+CD57+ cell expansion by flow cytometry. The sequenced material came from sorted CD4+, CD8+, or CD8+CD57+ T cells (not recorded which) from PBMCs. Receptor source: a human donor with aplastic anemia.

The chain employs TRBV25-1 and TRBJ2-5; weak D call: TRBD2 (6 bases). Germline lookup yields CDR1 MGHDK and CDR2 SYGVNS. V was trimmed by 6 bases and J by 3 bases, leaving 14 bases between them. CDR3 length: 14 residues. CDR3 sequence: CASSTGTGKETQYF. The CDR3 DNA follows: TGTGCCAGCAGCACCGGGACTGGAAAAGAGACCCAGTACTTC.

V gene TRBV20-1 combines with J gene TRBJ2-7; 8 bases align to TRBD1. The CDR3 covers 14 residues. Germline V gene lookup returns CDR1 DFQATT and CDR2 SNEGSKA (reference sequence). With V trimmed by 3 bases and J by 0 bases, 4 bases remained unmatched. The CDR3 loop reads CSARDREFSYEQYF. In nucleotides, the CDR3 is TGCAGTGCTAGGGACAGGGAGTTCTCCTACGAGCAGTACTTC.

V gene TRBV15 combines with J gene TRBJ1-4; D ambiguous. Germline values: CDR1 LNHNV, CDR2 YYDKDF (reference sequence). This CDR3 region has 15 residues. V lost 3 bases and J 7 bases, leaving 15 bases between the germline ends. The CDR3 loop is CATSRANAGGEKLFF. In nucleotides, the CDR3 is TGTGCCACCAGCAGGGCGAACGCCGGCGGTGAAAAACTGTTTTTT.

CDR3 region: CASSDTGVQETQYF. CDR3 nucleotide sequence: TGTGCCAGCAGCGATACAGGCGTCCAAGAGACCCAGTACTTC. The chain uses TRBV7-9 and TRBJ2-5; D might be TRBD1 (5 bases). CDR1 and CDR2 (germline): SEHNR, FQNEAQ (reference sequence). This CDR3 has 14 residues. V was trimmed by 5 bases and J by 1 base, leaving 11 bases between them.

This clonotype was found a few times. The rearrangement links TRBV20-1 to TRBJ2-7; no clear D gene. Germline loops: CDR1 DFQATT, CDR2 SNEGSKA (reference sequence). Trimming stripped 0 bases from V and 3 bases from J, with 12 bases between. The CDR3 totals 14 residues. This CDR3 is CSARDRVIGYEQYF. CDR3 nucleotide sequence: TGCAGTGCTAGAGATCGAGTAATCGGCTACGAGCAGTACTTC.

V usage is TRBV7-9 and J usage is TRBJ1-6, with D unresolved. The germline gives CDR1 SEHNR, CDR2 FQNEAQ (reference sequence). The V gene lost 4 bases and the J gene lost 11 bases, with 12 bases spanning the gap. The CDR3 contains 13 residues. CDR3 in amino acids: CASSSEGSAPLHF. The CDR3 DNA is TGTGCCAGCAGCTCTGAGGGATCGGCACCCCTCCACTTT.

This clonotype was observed many times. The chain is built from TRBV6-5 and TRBJ1-1, with D tentatively TRBD1 (5 bases). The germline gives CDR1 MNHEY, CDR2 SVGAGI. The CDR3 has 12 amino acids. Trimming cost V 5 bases and J 6 bases, with 10 bases left between them. The CDR3 here is CASSRGGAEAFF. In DNA, the CDR3 is TGTGCCAGCAGTAGGGGCGGGGCTGAAGCTTTCTTT.

This sequence joins TRBV7-8 and TRBJ2-7, with TRBD2 matching over 8 bases. V lost 1 base to trimming and J lost 9 bases; unmatched junction nucleotides: 5. Germline assignment: CDR1 SGHVS and CDR2 FQNEAQ. CDR3 length: 13 residues. Here the CDR3 reads CASSLEPAGVQYF. The CDR3 DNA follows: TGTGCCAGCAGCTTAGAACCAGCGGGAGTGCAGTACTTC. Full variable domain (missing parts from reference TRBV7-8 and TRBJ2-7): GAGVSQSPRYKVAKRGQDVALRCDPISGHVSLFWYQQALGQGPEFLTYFQNEAQLDKSGLPSDRFFAERPEGSVSTLKIQRTQQEDSAVYLCASSLEPAGVQYFGPGTRLTVT.

The rearrangement links TRBV10-3 to TRBJ2-1; 10 nucleotides match TRBD2. The CDR3 has 15 residues. Germline CDR1 is ENHRY and CDR2 is SYGVKD. The ends lost 6 bases at V and 3 bases at J; junction bases unmatched: 5. This CDR3 is CAISAGTSDYNEQFF. DNA for the CDR3: TGTGCCATCAGCGCCGGGACTAGCGACTACAATGAGCAGTTCTTC.

The chain's CDR3 is CASSTSGQETQYF. The CDR3 DNA is TGTGCCAGCAGCACTAGCGGGCAAGAGACCCAGTACTTC. This sequence joins TRBV6-6 and TRBJ2-5; 9 bases fit TRBD2. Germline assignment: CDR1 MNHNY and CDR2 SVGAGI (reference sequence). Losses at the gene ends were 6 bases for V and 2 bases for J; bases not matched to a gene: 1. CDR3 size: 13 residues.

The rearrangement links TRBV7-6 to TRBJ2-5; D is undetermined. Trimming pared 5 bases from V and 1 base from J, leaving 11 bases between. The CDR3 has 14 residues. Germline V gene sequence: CDR1 SGHVS, CDR2 FNYEAQ. CDR3 nucleotides: TGTGCCAGCAGCCCCGTGGAAACCCAAGAGACCCAGTACTTC. As protein: CASSPVETQETQYF.

This chain connects TRBV2 to TRBJ2-3; D remains unclear. Per germline, CDR1 SNHLY and CDR2 FYNNEI. Trimming stripped 7 bases from V and 5 bases from J, with 19 bases between. The CDR3 totals 15 residues. The CDR3 sequence is CASNQAGNRKDTQYF. Written as DNA, the CDR3 is TGTGCCAGCAACCAGGCCGGAAACCGTAAAGATACGCAGTATTTT.

There are many counts of this clonotype. The chain links TRBV18 to TRBJ2-5; D might be TRBD1 (5 bases). There are 11 residues in the CDR3. Trimming cost V 6 bases and J 14 bases, with 16 bases left between them. Per germline, CDR1 KGHSH and CDR2 LQKENI. CDR3: CASSEDINFYF. The CDR3 region has the DNA TGTGCCAGCTCCGAGGACATCAACTTCTACTTC. The variable domain in full, with the rest retrieved from reference TRBV18 and TRBJ2-5, is NAGVMQNPRHLVRRRGQEARLRCSPMKGHSHVYWYRQLPEEGLKFMVYLQKENIIDESGMPKERFSAEFPKEGPSILRIQQVVRGDSAAYFCASSEDINFYFGPGTRLLVL.

This clonotype was observed a few times. The chain recombines TRBV10-3 with TRBJ1-1; no definite D call. V was clipped by 4 bases and J by 4 bases, with 13 bases between them. The CDR3 contains 14 residues. The germline V gene has CDR1 ENHRY and CDR2 SYGVKD. The CDR3 is CAISALGGGTEAFF. The CDR3 DNA is TGTGCCATCAGTGCCCTAGGTGGCGGCACTGAAGCTTTCTTT.

In regard to this clonotype: Since a much larger clone is just one base distant, this may be a read error. The genes are TRBV2 and TRBJ2-3; perhaps TRBD2 as D (6 bases). The V gene's germline CDR1 is SNHLY and CDR2 FYNNEI. The CDR3 contains 12 residues. Here the CDR3 reads CAGRAGWDTQYF. CDR3 DNA sequence: TGTGCCGGCAGGGCGGGGTGGGATACGCAGTATTTT.

This clonotype has at least ten counts. The CDR3 region is CASSLHRALNTEAFF. The DNA of the CDR3 is TGTGCCAGCAGTCTACACAGGGCCCTGAACACTGAAGCTTTCTTT. The genes are TRBV12-3 or TRBV12-4 and TRBJ1-1; maybe TRBD1 (6 bases). V shed 5 bases and J shed 0 bases, with 13 bases lying between them. The CDR3 has 15 amino acids.

This clonotype was observed at least ten times. The gene calls are TRBV7-6 and TRBJ2-3; 9 bases are shared with TRBD2. In germline, CDR1 is SGHVS, CDR2 FNYEAQ. The CDR3 extends over 17 amino acids. J was trimmed by 0 bases and V by 0 bases; bases with no gene match: 4. CDR3 sequence (DNA): TGTGCCAGCAGCTTAGCCGGCGGGAGGGGGAGCACAGATACGCAGTATTTT. This codes for CASSLAGGRGSTDTQYF.

The genes are TRBV11-2 and TRBJ2-3; 10 bases fit TRBD2. The germline gives CDR1 SGHAT, CDR2 FQNNGV. CDR3 length equals 15 residues. The junction had 5 bases not matched to a gene; V was cut back by 5 bases and J by 3 bases. The CDR3 reads CASSQGLAETDTQYF. Here the CDR3 DNA reads TGTGCCAGCAGCCAAGGACTAGCGGAAACAGATACGCAGTATTTT.

This clonotype showed up many times. The chain recombines TRBV7-2 with TRBJ2-1; D not certain. V was clipped by 1 base and J by 4 bases, with 14 bases between them. CDR3 length equals 16 residues. Germline values: CDR1 SGHTA, CDR2 FQGNSA. CDR3 region: CASSLVSASRYNEQFF. CDR3 nucleotide sequence: TGTGCCAGCAGCTTAGTATCCGCTTCTAGGTACAATGAGCAGTTCTTC.

The chain couples TRBV7-8 to TRBJ1-5, with D uncertain. The germline V and J ends were trimmed by 1 base and 0 bases, with 10 bases remaining between them. Germline assignment: CDR1 SGHVS and CDR2 FQNEAQ. The CDR3 is made up of 16 amino acids. The CDR3 nucleotides read TGTGCCAGCAGCTTAGTAGGTCCAAATAGCAATCAGCCCCAGCATTTT. It is translated as CASSLVGPNSNQPQHF.

This clonotype occurred many times. V and J are TRBV2 and TRBJ1-4, with 10 bases lining up with TRBD1. The V gene's germline CDR1 is SNHLY and CDR2 FYNNEI. This CDR3 has 16 amino acids. V shed 5 bases and J 8 bases; nucleotides not matched to a gene: 11. In DNA form, the CDR3 reads TGTGCCAGCAGTCCGGGACAGGGGATCGGTAGCGAAAAACTGTTTTTT. Translating gives CASSPGQGIGSEKLFF.

At least ten counts were recorded for this clonotype. The chain employs TRBV27 and TRBJ1-2, with 7 bases that match TRBD1. V trimming: 2 bases; J trimming: 5 bases; junction bases outside the gene matches: 2. This CDR3 is built from 13 residues. Germline loops: CDR1 MNHEY, CDR2 SMNVEV (reference sequence). CDR3 protein: CASSLRDSYGYTF. In nucleotides, the CDR3 is TGTGCCAGCAGTTTACGGGACAGTTATGGCTACACCTTC.

Comments on this clonotype: Given a much more abundant clone one base away, this may be a read error. The V and J genes are TRBV19 and TRBJ1-2; D unclear. The CDR3 runs to 22 residues. Germline-derived CDR1 and CDR2 are LNHDA and SQIVND (reference sequence). Trimming cost V 2 bases and J 4 bases, with 35 bases left between them. CDR3 amino acids: CASSIHFLTDSAFRLLTYGYTF. CDR3 sequence (DNA): TGTGCCAGTAGTATACATTTTTTAACAGACTCCGCATTTCGCCTTCTAACCTATGGCTACACCTTC.